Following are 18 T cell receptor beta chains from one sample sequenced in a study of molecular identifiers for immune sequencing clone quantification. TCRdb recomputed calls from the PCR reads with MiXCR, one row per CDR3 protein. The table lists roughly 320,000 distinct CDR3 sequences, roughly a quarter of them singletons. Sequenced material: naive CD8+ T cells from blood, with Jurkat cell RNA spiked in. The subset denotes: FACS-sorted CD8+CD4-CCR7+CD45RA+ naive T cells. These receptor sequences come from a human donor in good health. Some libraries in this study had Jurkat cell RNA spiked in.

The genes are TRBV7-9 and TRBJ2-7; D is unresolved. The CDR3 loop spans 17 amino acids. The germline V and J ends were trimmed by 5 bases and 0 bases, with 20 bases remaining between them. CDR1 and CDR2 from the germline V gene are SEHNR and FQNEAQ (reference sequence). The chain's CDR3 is CASSTSPGRSSSYEQYF. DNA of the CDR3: TGTGCCAGCAGCACTTCCCCCGGACGCTCAAGCTCCTACGAGCAGTACTTC.

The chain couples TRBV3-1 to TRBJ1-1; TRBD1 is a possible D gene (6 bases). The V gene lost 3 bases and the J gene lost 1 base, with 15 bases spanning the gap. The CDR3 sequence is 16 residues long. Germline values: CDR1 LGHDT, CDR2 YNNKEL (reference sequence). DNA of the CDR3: TGTGCCAGCAGCCAGGATAGCGGGGGCTGGAACACTGAAGCTTTCTTT. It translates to CASSQDSGGWNTEAFF.

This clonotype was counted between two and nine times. The chain's CDR3 is CASSSALLSGGAYEQYF. DNA of the CDR3: TGTGCCAGCAGCTCGGCACTTTTAAGCGGGGGGGCCTACGAGCAGTACTTC. This chain connects TRBV13 to TRBJ2-7; 10 nucleotides line up with TRBD2. The germline V gene has CDR1 PRHDT and CDR2 FYEKMQ (reference sequence). V lost 4 bases to trimming and J lost 2 bases; unmatched junction nucleotides: 11. The CDR3 has 17 amino acids.

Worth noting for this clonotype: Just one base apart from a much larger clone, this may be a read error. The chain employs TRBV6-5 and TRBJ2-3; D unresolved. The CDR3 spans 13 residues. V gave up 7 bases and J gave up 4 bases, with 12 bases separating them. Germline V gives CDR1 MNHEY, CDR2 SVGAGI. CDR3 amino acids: CASNPLGSDTQYF. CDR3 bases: TGTGCCAGCAATCCCCTCGGTTCAGATACGCAGTATTTT.

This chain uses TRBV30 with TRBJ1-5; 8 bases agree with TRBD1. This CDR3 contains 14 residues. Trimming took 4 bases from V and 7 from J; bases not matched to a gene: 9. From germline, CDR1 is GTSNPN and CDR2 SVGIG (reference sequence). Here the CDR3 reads CAWNLGQGRQPQHF. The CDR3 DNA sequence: TGTGCCTGGAACCTCGGACAGGGCAGGCAGCCCCAGCATTTT.

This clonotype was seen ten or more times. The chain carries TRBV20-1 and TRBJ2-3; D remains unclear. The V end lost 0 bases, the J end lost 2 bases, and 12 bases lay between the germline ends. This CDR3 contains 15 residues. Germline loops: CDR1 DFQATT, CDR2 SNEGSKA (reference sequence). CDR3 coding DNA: TGCAGTGCTAGAGATCGTCTAATCCCCACAGATACGCAGTATTTT. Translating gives CSARDRLIPTDTQYF.

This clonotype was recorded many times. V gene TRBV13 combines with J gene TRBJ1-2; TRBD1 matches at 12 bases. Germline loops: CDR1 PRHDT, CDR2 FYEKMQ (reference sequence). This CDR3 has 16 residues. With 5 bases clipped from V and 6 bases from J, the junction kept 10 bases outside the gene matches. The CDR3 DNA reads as TGTGCCAGCAGCGCTCCGGGACAGGGGGCTTTCGATGGCTACACCTTC. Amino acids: CASSAPGQGAFDGYTF.

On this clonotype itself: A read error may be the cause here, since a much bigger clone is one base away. DNA for the CDR3: TGCAGCGCTCTGCAAGGGGAGCCGTTTTTT. It codes for CSALQGEPFF. The chain recombines TRBV29-1 with TRBJ2-2, with D perhaps assigned TRBD1 or TRBD2 (5 bases each). CDR1 and CDR2 (germline): SQVTM, ANQGSEA. The CDR3 runs 10 residues.

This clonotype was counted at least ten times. As DNA, the CDR3 is TGCAGCGTTGAAATTTGGGGGCCAGCCGGAAACACCATATATTTT. As protein: CSVEIWGPAGNTIYF. The chain links TRBV29-1 to TRBJ1-3, with a weak D call TRBD1 (6 bases). The CDR3 extends over 15 amino acids. V gave up 2 bases and J gave up 4 bases, with 15 bases separating them. The germline gives CDR1 SQVTM, CDR2 ANQGSEA.

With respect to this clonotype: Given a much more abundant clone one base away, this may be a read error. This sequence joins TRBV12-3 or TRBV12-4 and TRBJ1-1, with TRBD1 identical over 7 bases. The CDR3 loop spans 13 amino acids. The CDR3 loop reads CASTPRGLTETFF. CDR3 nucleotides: TGTGCCAGCACCCCAAGGGGGCTGACTGAAACTTTCTTT.

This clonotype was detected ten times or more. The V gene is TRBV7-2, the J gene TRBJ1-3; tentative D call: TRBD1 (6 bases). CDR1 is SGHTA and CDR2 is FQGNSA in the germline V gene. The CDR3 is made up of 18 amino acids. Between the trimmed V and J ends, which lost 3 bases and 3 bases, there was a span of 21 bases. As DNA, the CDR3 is TGTGCCAGCAGCTTCTTAGGGGGGCCTAGGGGTGGTGGAAACACCATATATTTT. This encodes CASSFLGGPRGGGNTIYF. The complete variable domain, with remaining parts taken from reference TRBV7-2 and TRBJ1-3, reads GAGVSQSPSNKVTEKGKDVELRCDPISGHTALYWYRQSLGQGLEFLIYFQGNSAPDKSGLPSDRFSAERTGGSVSTLTIQRTQQEDSAVYLCASSFLGGPRGGGNTIYFGEGSWLTVV.

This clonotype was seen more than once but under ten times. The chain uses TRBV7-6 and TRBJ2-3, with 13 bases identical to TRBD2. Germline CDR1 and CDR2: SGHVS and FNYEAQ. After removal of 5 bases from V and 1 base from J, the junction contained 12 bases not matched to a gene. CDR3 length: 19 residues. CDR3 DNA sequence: TGTGCCAGCAGCCCCCGGACTAGCGGGGGCCATTCACGCACAGATACGCAGTATTTT. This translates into CASSPRTSGGHSRTDTQYF.

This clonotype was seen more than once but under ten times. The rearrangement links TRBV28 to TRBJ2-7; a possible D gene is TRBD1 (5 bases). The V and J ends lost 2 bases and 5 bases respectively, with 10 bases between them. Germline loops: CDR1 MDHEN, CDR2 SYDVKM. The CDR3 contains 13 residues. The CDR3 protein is CASSLQGTDEQYF. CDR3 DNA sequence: TGTGCCAGCAGTTTACAGGGTACCGACGAGCAGTACTTC.

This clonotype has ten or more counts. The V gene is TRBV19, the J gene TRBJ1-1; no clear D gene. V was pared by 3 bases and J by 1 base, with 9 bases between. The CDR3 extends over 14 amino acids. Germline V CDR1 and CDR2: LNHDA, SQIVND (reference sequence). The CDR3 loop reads CASSISLRNTEAFF. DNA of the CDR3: TGTGCCAGTAGTATCAGTCTTCGGAACACTGAAGCTTTCTTT. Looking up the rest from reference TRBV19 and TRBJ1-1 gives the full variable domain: DGGITQSPKYLFRKEGQNVTLSCEQNLNHDAMYWYRQDPGQGLRLIYYSQIVNDFQKGDIAEGYSVSREKKESFPLTVTSAQKNPTAFYLCASSISLRNTEAFFGQGTRLTVV.

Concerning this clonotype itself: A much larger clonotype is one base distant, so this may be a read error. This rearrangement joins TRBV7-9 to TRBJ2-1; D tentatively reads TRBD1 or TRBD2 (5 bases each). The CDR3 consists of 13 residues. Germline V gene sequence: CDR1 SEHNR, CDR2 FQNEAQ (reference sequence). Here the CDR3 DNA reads TGTGCCAGGGGGGACGGCCAGTACAATGCGCAGTTCTTC. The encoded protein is CARGDGQYNAQFF.

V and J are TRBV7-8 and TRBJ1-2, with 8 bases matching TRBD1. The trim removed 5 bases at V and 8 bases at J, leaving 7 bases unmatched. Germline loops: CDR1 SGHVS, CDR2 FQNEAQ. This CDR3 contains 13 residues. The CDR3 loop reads CASSPTGVDGYTF. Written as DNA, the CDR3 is TGTGCCAGCAGCCCGACAGGGGTTGACGGCTACACCTTC.

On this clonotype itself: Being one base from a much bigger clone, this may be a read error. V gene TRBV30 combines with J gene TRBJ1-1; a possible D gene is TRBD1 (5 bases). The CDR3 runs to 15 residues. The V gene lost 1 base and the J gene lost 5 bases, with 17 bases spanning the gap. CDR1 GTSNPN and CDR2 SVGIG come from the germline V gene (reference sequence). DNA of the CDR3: TGTGCCTGGAGTGAGGGCGTCGGGGCTAAAACTGAAGCTTTCTTT. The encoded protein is CAWSEGVGAKTEAFF.

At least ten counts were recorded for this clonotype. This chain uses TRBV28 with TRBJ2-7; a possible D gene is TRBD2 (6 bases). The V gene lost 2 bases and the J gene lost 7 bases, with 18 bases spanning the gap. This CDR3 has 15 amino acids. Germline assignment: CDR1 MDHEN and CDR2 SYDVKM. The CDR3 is CASSLPFGGGGEQYF. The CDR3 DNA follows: TGTGCCAGCAGTTTACCCTTCGGGGGAGGAGGTGAGCAGTACTTC.